Presented here are 7 T cell receptor beta chains from one specimen sequenced in a study of response to subunit inactivated influenza vaccine. MiXCR, run by TCRdb on the RT-PCR reads, gives a single entry per CDR3 protein. The sample carries roughly 500,000 distinct CDR3 sequences, more than 15% recorded once. The sample was CD4+ T cells sorted from PBMCs, taken about 23 months after vaccination. The receptors were gathered from a man between 50 and 69 years old who received an inactivated influenza vaccine.

This clonotype was picked up many times. The V and J genes are TRBV5-1 and TRBJ2-3; D remains unclear. V dropped 0 bases and J dropped 1 base, with 9 bases sitting between them. In germline, CDR1 is SGHRS, CDR2 YFSETQ. This CDR3 has 15 amino acids. The CDR3 loop reads CASSLASSGTDTQYF. The DNA for the CDR3 is TGCGCCAGCAGCTTGGCTTCCAGCGGCACAGATACGCAGTATTTT.

This clonotype has at least ten counts. This sequence joins TRBV20-1 and TRBJ2-5; the match to TRBD2 covers 11 bases. Per the germline V gene, CDR1 is DFQATT and CDR2 is SNEGSKA (reference sequence). The J segment lost 3 bases and the V segment lost 2 bases, leaving 5 bases of the junction unmatched. The CDR3 totals 15 residues. CDR3 DNA sequence: TGCAGTGCTAGATCGCAACTAGCGGGGGAAGAGACCCAGTACTTC. It encodes CSARSQLAGEETQYF.

J is TRBJ2-1 and V is TRBV24-1, with 7 bases that match TRBD1. The V and J ends lost 10 bases and 6 bases, in that order; junction bases with no gene match: 5. The V gene's germline CDR1 is KGHDR and CDR2 SFDVKD. CDR3 length equals 12 residues. The CDR3 spells CATARDSNEQFF. As DNA, the CDR3 is TGTGCCACGGCCCGGGACAGCAATGAGCAGTTCTTC.

The V call is TRBV15, the J call TRBJ2-2; D possibly matches TRBD1 or TRBD2 (5 bases each). The CDR3 has 16 residues. Germline V gives CDR1 LNHNV, CDR2 YYDKDF (reference sequence). Trimming took off 3 bases at V and 1 base at J, with 12 bases between the two ends. The CDR3 here is CATSSSGTENTGELFF. The CDR3, as DNA: TGTGCCACCAGCAGCAGTGGGACCGAGAACACCGGGGAGCTGTTTTTT.

V gene TRBV10-2 combines with J gene TRBJ2-7; 9 bases match TRBD2. Unmatched junction bases numbered 9, after V lost 3 bases and J lost 3 bases. The V gene's germline CDR1 is WSHSY and CDR2 SAAADI. CDR3 size: 16 residues. This CDR3 reads CASSEQRREGGYEQYF. The DNA for the CDR3 is TGCGCCAGCAGTGAACAGAGGCGGGAGGGTGGCTACGAGCAGTACTTC.

There are a few counts of this clonotype. The chain recombines TRBV18 with TRBJ2-7; D is perhaps TRBD1 (5 bases). Germline values: CDR1 KGHSH, CDR2 LQKENI. V dropped 2 bases and J dropped 4 bases, with 12 bases sitting between them. The CDR3 is 14 amino acids. CDR3 nucleotides: TGTGCCAGCTCACCAATGGGGCGTAGGTACGAGCAGTACTTC. This codes for CASSPMGRRYEQYF.

This clonotype came up a few times. The rearrangement uses TRBV20-1 and TRBJ2-2; no clear D. Germline lookup yields CDR1 DFQATT and CDR2 SNEGSKA (reference sequence). The CDR3 is made up of 14 amino acids. Trimming shortened V by 5 bases and J by 0 bases, and 10 bases separated the two germline ends. CDR3 in amino acids: CSALDTANTGELFF. The CDR3 coding sequence is TGCAGTGCTTTAGACACAGCGAACACCGGGGAGCTGTTTTTT.